This T cell receptor (beta chain) was identified in a study of CD8 T cells in Susac syndrome (dated by TCRdb to about 2019). Describing the broader study: Repertoire sequencing was used to test whether CD8+ T cell activation and differentiation in Susac syndrome was antigen driven. Here is what the overall study found, with its caveats: The study acknowledged that relatively few individuals were included in the TCR sequencing and HLA analysis.

Notes on this clonotype: Which antigen it targets is not known. No base quality information exists; no much larger clone differs at one position.

RNA was extracted using the RNeasy kit, and about 0.45 to 1 ug of the RNA was reverse transcribed with random hexamers. TCR beta CDR3 regions were amplified with the immunoSEQ multiplex PCR assay covering 54 Vbeta and 13 Jbeta segments. To correct PCR amplification bias, a synthetic template baseline was used for both primer optimization and computational correction. In the original analysis: Reads were annotated to V, D and J genes according to IMGT and were analyzed with immunoSEQ Analyzer, with only productive sequences retained. Clonality was computed as one minus Shannon entropy normalized by log2 of the number of productive unique sequences. For each patient and control, public and private clones were evaluated within the 100 most prevalent clones. Clones were defined as Susac-specific if absent from the healthy and MS cohorts, from over a thousand published viral clones and from other ImmuneACCESS disease sequences. TCRdb trimmed the raw reads at Q25, called clones with MiXCR and kept productive beta chains. Each CDR3 protein appears once, grouped with its most common genes and DNA. What appears here as the V and J calls and clone size reflects TCRdb's work, not the paper's. A total of about 140,000 distinct CDR3 sequences appear in this sample, roughly 94% of them only once. The biggest ten clones account for over 0.07% of the sample.

Peripheral blood CD8+ and CD4+ T cells from healthy donors, Susac syndrome patients and multiple sclerosis patients were profiled using high-throughput TCR beta sequencing. Healthy donors were age- and sex-matched controls. Bulk CD8+ and CD4+ T cells were purified by magnetic negative isolation, while CD8+ TEMRA cells were enriched using FACS. Blood was collected in EDTA tubes and processed within 24 hours, with PBMCs isolated through density gradient centrifugation. PBMCs destined for TCR sequencing were cryopreserved in liquid nitrogen and later thawed in a 37 °C water bath. A purity of at least 90% was achieved for sorted or isolated CD4+, CD8+ and CD8+ TEMRA cells. Sequences SGHTA (CDR1) and FQGTGA (CDR2) are obtained from the germline V gene. A distance of 3 bases separates the germline ends of V and J, which lose 1 base and 4 bases respectively. Reading from cysteine to phenylalanine, the CDR3 counts 12 amino acids. The entry retains the CDR3 DNA only, 36 bases that are in frame from base 1.

Sequenced: CD4+ T cells from PBMCs. The sequence links TRBV7-3 to TRBJ2-3; too little of a D gene remains to name it. The origin of this receptor is a human donor in good health. The CDR3 reads CASSLNPDTQYF. At the DNA level, the sequence is TGTGCCAGCAGCTTAAATCCAGATACGCAGTATTTT.